This T cell receptor beta chain was retrieved from a study of T cell repertoires in cytomegalovirus infection. Study background: Shared public TCR beta signatures pointed to both CMV infection and a matching HLA type.

TCRdb recomputed calls from the reads with MiXCR, one row per CDR3 protein. This repertoire shows approximately 910,000 distinct CDR3 sequences, around 32% found once; its top ten account for 13%. On this clonotype: Antigen unknown.

The ends were cut back, 5 bases at V and 5 bases at J, with 12 bases in the middle. Germline CDR1 is ENHRY and CDR2 is SYGVKD. This CDR3 has 14 amino acids. The receptor was derived from a human donor in good health (CMV status not recorded). Some clones in this sample may be carry-over from other donors' samples. V is TRBV10-3 and J is TRBJ2-2; TRBD1 is a possible D gene (6 bases). The sequencing here drew on cultured CD8+ T cells from PBMCs, taken from culture after CMV antigen stimulation. The CDR3 spells CAISLTGFTGELFF. The CDR3 nucleotides read TGTGCCATCAGTCTTACAGGGTTTACCGGGGAGCTGTTTTTT.